These T cell receptor beta chains were read from a single sample in a study of T cells and Merkel cell carcinoma outcomes. Data came from immunoSEQ multiplex PCR; TCRdb stores just in-frame clones and leaves some out. The sample includes more than 1,200 clones, around 90% of them seen just once. The source material was tumor tissue from Merkel cell carcinoma. Receptors originate from a human donor with Merkel cell carcinoma. The CDR3 runs from the conserved cysteine through the conserved F or W. The D gene is left open where the match is weak. Part of the rows lack a size; the others show once, few, many or a class for expanded clones.

NA | TRBJ1-2 | TRBV4-1 | NA | CASSQGGFDYGYTF | TGCGCCAGCAGCCAAGGGGGGTTTGACTATGGCTACACCTTC
NA | TRBJ1-1 | TRBV7-6 | NA | CASSLSGATEAFF | TGTGCCAGCAGCTTAAGTGGAGCCACTGAAGCTTTCTTT
NA | TRBJ2-7 | TRBV25-1 | TRBD1 | CASTGQSNYEQYF | TGTGCCAGCACGGGACAGTCCAACTACGAGCAGTACTTC
NA | TRBJ1-5 | TRBV5-1 | TRBD1 | CASSVTGGGNQPQHF | TGCGCCAGCAGCGTAACAGGGGGTGGCAATCAGCCCCAGCATTTT
NA | TRBJ1-1 | TRBV7-2 | NA | CASSLGLGGNGRTEAFF | TGTGCCAGCAGCTTAGGTTTAGGGGGGAATGGGAGGACTGAAGCTTTCTTT
few | TRBJ1-2 | TRBV20-1 | NA | CSARVGGGYTF | TGCAGTGCTAGAGTCGGGGGAGGCTACACCTTC
NA | TRBJ1-2 | TRBV7-8 | NA | CASSPQDLSGYTF | TGTGCCAGCAGCCCCCAGGACTTGTCCGGCTACACCTTC
few | TRBJ2-3 | TRBV9 | TRBD2 | CASSPTSGGVDTQYF | TGTGCCAGCAGCCCTACTAGCGGGGGGGTCGATACGCAGTATTTT
NA | TRBJ1-2 | TRBV29-1 | NA | CSVLGETNYGYTF | TGCAGCGTTCTAGGGGAAACTAACTATGGCTACACCTTC
large | TRBJ2-5 | TRBV7-8 | NA | CASSPDWSQETQYF | TGTGCCAGCAGTCCTGACTGGAGCCAAGAGACCCAGTACTTC
NA | TRBJ2-1 | TRBV7-6 | NA | CASSLGPASGNEQFF | TGTGCCAGCAGCTTGGGGCCAGCCTCTGGCAATGAGCAGTTCTTC
once | TRBJ1-2 | TRBV19 | NA | CASSIDRLSGYTF | TGTGCCAGTAGTATAGATCGTTTGAGTGGCTACACCTTC
NA | TRBJ2-1 | TRBV9 | TRBD2 | CASSVGPAGPSYNEQFF | TGTGCCAGCAGCGTAGGTCCAGCGGGACCCTCCTACAATGAGCAGTTCTTC
NA | TRBJ1-2 | TRBV6-5 | NA | CASSYSSRGKYGYTF | TGTGCCAGCAGTTACTCTTCTCGAGGGAAGTATGGCTACACCTTC
NA | TRBJ2-7 | TRBV27 | NA | CASSFRYEQYF | TGTGCCAGCAGTTTTAGGTACGAGCAGTACTTC
NA | TRBJ1-5 | TRBV27 | NA | CASNIDSRSNQPQHF | TGTGCCAGCAATATCGACAGTAGGAGCAATCAGCCCCAGCATTTT
NA | TRBJ1-2 | TRBV7-9 | NA | CASSYPRGGYTF | TGTGCCAGCAGCTACCCCAGGGGTGGCTACACCTTC
NA | TRBJ2-2 | TRBV18 | NA | CASSPSVGGELFF | TGTGCCAGCTCCCCGAGTGTTGGCGGGGAGCTGTTTTTT
NA | TRBJ2-1 | TRBV18 | NA | CASSPRTDNEQFF | TGTGCCAGCTCACCCCGGACGGACAATGAGCAGTTCTTC
once | TRBJ2-7 | TRBV6-5 | TRBD1 | CASRRQGPLYEQYF | TGTGCCAGCAGACGACAGGGTCCCCTCTACGAGCAGTACTTC
NA | TRBJ1-6 | TRBV11-2 | NA | CASSLVGRSPLHF | TGTGCCAGCAGCTTAGTCGGTAGATCACCCCTCCACTTT
NA | TRBJ1-6 | TRBV5-6 | NA | CASSAPGHRRSPLHF | TGTGCCAGCAGCGCCCCGGGACACCGACGGTCACCCCTCCACTTT
NA | TRBJ1-4 | TRBV18 | NA | CASSRMPTNEKLFF | TGTGCCAGCTCCCGCATGCCAACTAATGAAAAACTGTTTTTT
NA | TRBJ2-1 | TRBV4-1 | TRBD1 | CASSLRTGSYNEQFF | TGCGCCAGCAGCCTAAGGACAGGATCCTACAATGAGCAGTTCTTC
once | TRBJ1-6 | TRBV5-4 | TRBD1 | CASSRGRGSPLHF | TGTGCCAGCAGTAGGGGGCGCGGTTCACCCCTCCACTTT
NA | TRBJ2-5 | TRBV6-5 | NA | CASSKGAARKETQYF | TGTGCCAGCAGTAAGGGTGCCGCCCGCAAGGAGACCCAGTACTTC
NA | TRBJ2-5 | TRBV5-5 | NA | CASSLVYEETQYF | TGTGCCAGCAGCTTGGTATACGAGGAGACCCAGTACTTC
NA | TRBJ2-5 | TRBV6-1 | NA | CASSELGGQETQYF | TGTGCCAGCAGTGAACTCGGCGGCCAAGAGACCCAGTACTTC
NA | TRBJ2-5 | TRBV5-8 | NA | CASSFNGGPQETQYF | TGTGCCAGCAGCTTCAATGGGGGGCCGCAGGAGACCCAGTACTTC
NA | TRBJ1-2 | TRBV30 | NA | CAWTGTGNYGYTF | TGTGCCTGGACAGGGACCGGTAACTATGGCTACACCTTC
NA | TRBJ2-2 | TRBV30 | NA | CAWNPLAANTGELFF | TGTGCCTGGAACCCGTTGGCAGCGAACACCGGGGAGCTGTTTTTT
once | TRBJ1-1 | TRBV5-1 | NA | CASSLKFGGQGTEAFF | TGCGCCAGCAGCTTGAAATTCGGGGGCCAGGGGACTGAAGCTTTCTTT
NA | TRBJ2-7 | TRBV5-1 | NA | CASSLVGTSYEQYF | TGCGCCAGCAGCTTGGTAGGGACCTCCTACGAGCAGTACTTC
NA | TRBJ1-1 | TRBV7-9 | NA | CASSLGRGANTEAFF | TGTGCCAGCAGCTTAGGGAGAGGGGCGAACACTGAAGCTTTCTTT
NA | TRBJ1-6 | TRBV5-6 | NA | CASSLAGRGSPLHF | TGTGCCAGCAGCTTGGCAGGCCGGGGTTCACCCCTCCACTTT
NA | TRBJ2-1 | TRBV4-3 | NA | CASSQTGSYNEQFF | TGCGCCAGCAGCCAGACAGGCTCCTACAATGAGCAGTTCTTC
NA | TRBJ2-3 | TRBV11-1 | NA | CASSPAGLSTDTQYF | TGTGCCAGCAGCCCGGCAGGGCTGAGCACAGATACGCAGTATTTT
NA | TRBJ2-1 | TRBV5-3 | NA | CARSLAAGRAYNEQFF | TGTGCCAGAAGCTTGGCGGCAGGGAGAGCCTACAATGAGCAGTTCTTC
NA | TRBJ1-1 | TRBV18 | TRBD1 | CASSFQGDTEAFF | TGTGCCAGCTCATTCCAGGGGGACACTGAAGCTTTCTTT
once | TRBJ1-2 | TRBV20-1 | NA | CSAGRPNTF | TGCAGTGCGGGACGGCCGAACACCTTC
NA | TRBJ1-2 | TRBV2 | TRBD1 | CASSGQGTYGYTF | TGTGCCAGCAGCGGACAGGGGACCTATGGCTACACCTTC
NA | TRBJ2-7 | TRBV19 | NA | CASSIAGTYEQYF | TGTGCCAGTAGTATCGCAGGCACCTACGAGCAGTACTTC